A selection of T cell receptor beta chains follows, all from one sample in a study of T cells in tuberculosis. Data came from immunoSEQ multiplex PCR; TCRdb stores just in-frame clones and leaves some out. The sample yields 60,000 or so clones, 81% seen once. The specimen was CD1b-GMM tetramer-negative cells sorted from PBMCs. Source of these receptors: an adult woman with latent tuberculosis. Each CDR3 is given with its conserved first and last residue. The D gene is left open where the match is weak. The listing skips clone size in some rows; elsewhere it reads once, few, many or a size class.

d_call	j_call	clone_size	v_call	cdr3_nt	cdr3_aa
NA	TRBJ2-5	NA	TRBV29-1	TGCAGCGTAGAAGGGGGGGGGAGGAGACGAGAGACCCAGTACTTC	CSVEGGGRRRETQYF
NA	TRBJ2-7	NA	TRBV6-6	TGTGCCAGCAGTTCTCGGGGGACCTTCTACGAGCAGTACTTC	CASSSRGTFYEQYF
NA	TRBJ2-5	NA	TRBV9	TGTGCCAGCAGCGTAGCTATCGGGGAGCGAGGAGAGACCCAGTACTTC	CASSVAIGERGETQYF
TRBD1	TRBJ2-7	NA	TRBV28	TGTGCCAGCAGCCAACCGGGGACAGGGGTGAACTACGAGCAGTACTTC	CASSQPGTGVNYEQYF
NA	TRBJ1-4	NA	TRBV29-1	TGCAGCGTTGAAGGAACGAGTGGTGAAAAACTGTTTTTT	CSVEGTSGEKLFF
NA	TRBJ2-7	NA	TRBV19	TGTGCCAGTAAAGGAGCAGTAGACGAGCAGTACTTC	CASKGAVDEQYF
NA	TRBJ1-1	NA	TRBV7-2	TGTGCCAGCAGCCCCTCGGGAGGCGCAAACACTGAAGCTTTCTTT	CASSPSGGANTEAFF
TRBD2	TRBJ2-1	few	TRBV18	TGTGCCAGCTGCGCCCTAGCGGGAGGGTCTAATGAGCAGTTCTTC	CASCALAGGSNEQFF
TRBD2	TRBJ2-7	few	TRBV2	TGTGCCAGCAGGGGAGGGATTGGGACTAGCTCCGGCGAGCAGTACTTC	CASRGGIGTSSGEQYF
TRBD2	TRBJ2-3	NA	TRBV11-2	TGTGCCAGCAGCCTACTAGCGGGGGCAGGGGATACGCAGTATTTT	CASSLLAGAGDTQYF
NA	TRBJ2-2	once	TRBV5-6	TGTGCCAGCAGCTTATTAACAGACAAGACCGGGGAGCTGTTTTTT	CASSLLTDKTGELFF
NA	TRBJ2-5	NA	TRBV5-1	TGCGCCAGCAGCTTGGAGTCAGAAGAGACCCAGTACTTC	CASSLESEETQYF
TRBD1	TRBJ2-2	NA	TRBV18	TGTGCCAGCTCACCGACACCGGGACAGGGGATAACCGGGGAGCTGTTTTTT	CASSPTPGQGITGELFF
TRBD2	TRBJ2-7	NA	TRBV4-1	TGCGCCAGCAGCCAAGATCGTCAGCGGGAGGGATGGGAGCAGTACTTC	CASSQDRQREGWEQYF
TRBD2	TRBJ2-7	NA	TRBV7-9	TGTGCCAGCAGCACGGGGACTAGCGGAGCCTACGAGCAGTACTTC	CASSTGTSGAYEQYF
NA	TRBJ2-1	once	TRBV18	TGTGCCAGCTCACCACCGGGGGGGCGAAACAATGAGCAGTTCTTC	CASSPPGGRNNEQFF
NA	TRBJ2-7	NA	TRBV4-1	TGCGCCAGCAGCCAAGGCCGGGGCGAGCAGTACTTC	CASSQGRGEQYF
TRBD1	TRBJ1-2	NA	TRBV12-5	TGTGCTAGTGGATGGACAGGGAACAGCCCTGGGGCTAACTATGGCTACACCTTC	CASGWTGNSPGANYGYTF
NA	TRBJ2-5	NA	TRBV2	TGTGCCAGCAGTGAGAAGGGGTGGGACGGGGGAGGAGAGACCCAGTACTTC	CASSEKGWDGGGETQYF
NA	TRBJ2-2	NA	TRBV28	TGTGCCAGCAGTTTATTCTCCTTAACCGGGGAGCTGTTTTTT	CASSLFSLTGELFF
NA	TRBJ2-5	NA	TRBV28	TGTGCCAGCTGGAGGGGGGGTAGTGGAGAGACCCAGTACTTC	CASWRGGSGETQYF
NA	TRBJ2-5	NA	TRBV20-1	TGCAGTGCTAGAGACCTAGGGACCCAGTACTTC	CSARDLGTQYF
TRBD1	TRBJ1-3	NA	TRBV5-1	TGCGCCAGCAGCTGGACAGGGGCTGGAAACACCATATATTTT	CASSWTGAGNTIYF
NA	TRBJ2-3	NA	TRBV18	TGTGCCAGCTCACCCATGGCAGGGGGAGGAGATACGCAGTATTTT	CASSPMAGGGDTQYF
NA	TRBJ2-7	NA	TRBV2	TGTGCCAGCTCGGCGGCAGGGGCTCGGGTCGAGCAGTACTTC	CASSAAGARVEQYF
NA	TRBJ2-2	once	TRBV6-1	TGTGCCAGCAGTGAGGCAGGAATGAACACCGGGGAGCTGTTTTTT	CASSEAGMNTGELFF
NA	TRBJ2-7	NA	TRBV18	TGTGCCAGCTCACCGGGGAGTTCGGAGGACGAGCAGTACTTC	CASSPGSSEDEQYF
NA	TRBJ1-2	NA	TRBV19	TGTGCCAGTAGTATCCCCGGGACACCCGTCGCTAACTATGGCTACACCTTC	CASSIPGTPVANYGYTF
TRBD2	TRBJ2-7	NA	TRBV5-4	TGTGCCAGCAGCCGGGGCCCGGCTAGCGGGAGTTCGTACGAGCAGTACTTC	CASSRGPASGSSYEQYF
NA	TRBJ2-1	NA	TRBV15	TGTGCCACCAGCAGAGATCTGTCTAGCTCCTACAATGAGCAGTTCTTC	CATSRDLSSSYNEQFF
NA	TRBJ2-1	NA	TRBV5-1	TGCGCCAGCAGCCCGACGGCGGGTGGTGAGCAGTTCTTC	CASSPTAGGEQFF
NA	TRBJ1-1	NA	TRBV5-5	TGTGCCAGCAGCGCCTACAGCCAAATGAACACTGAAGCTTTCTTT	CASSAYSQMNTEAFF
TRBD1	TRBJ2-5	NA	TRBV5-4	TGTGCCAGCAGCTGGAAACAGGGGAGCGAGACCCAGTACTTC	CASSWKQGSETQYF
NA	TRBJ2-7	NA	TRBV6-5	TGTGCCAGCACCGCAGCGAGCTCCTACGAGCAGTACTTC	CASTAASSYEQYF
NA	TRBJ1-5	few	TRBV18	TGTGCCAGCTCACCAGGACCAGGCGGGCAGCCCCAGCATTTT	CASSPGPGGQPQHF
NA	TRBJ1-3	NA	TRBV5-1	TGCGCCAGCAGCTTGGAAGGGGGTAGCTCTGGAAACACCATATATTTT	CASSLEGGSSGNTIYF
NA	TRBJ2-5	NA	TRBV5-1	TGCGCCAGCAGCTTGTACGACAGTACCCAAGAGACCCAGTACTTC	CASSLYDSTQETQYF
NA	TRBJ2-7	NA	TRBV7-2	TGTGCCAGCAGCTTAGGGTCCTCGGGTATCTCCTACGAGCAGTACTTC	CASSLGSSGISYEQYF
NA	TRBJ2-5	NA	TRBV6-1	TGTGCCAGCAGTAGTACTCGCCCCGTGACCCAGTACTTC	CASSSTRPVTQYF
NA	TRBJ2-2	NA	TRBV15	TGTGCCACCAGAACTAGGGTGGACACCGGGGAGCTGTTTTTT	CATRTRVDTGELFF
TRBD2	TRBJ2-1	NA	TRBV7-6	TGTGCCAGCAGCTTAGCCCAGCGGGGTTCCTACAATGAGCAGTTCTTC	CASSLAQRGSYNEQFF
NA	TRBJ1-1	few	TRBV21-1	TGTGCCATCAAAAAAGAGGGGGAAGGAGACACTGAAGCTTTCTTT	CAIKKEGEGDTEAFF
NA	TRBJ1-1	once	TRBV12-5	TGTGCTAGTGGCGGTTGGGGCGGGGGCACTGAAGCTTTCTTT	CASGGWGGGTEAFF
NA	TRBJ1-3	NA	TRBV6-1	TGTGCCACCTCCCCTAAGGACAACTCTGGAAACACCATATATTTT	CATSPKDNSGNTIYF
NA	TRBJ1-1	NA	TRBV7-9	TGTGCCAGCAGCTTACGAGGTCAGATGAACACTGAAGCTTTCTTT	CASSLRGQMNTEAFF
TRBD2	TRBJ2-7	NA	TRBV27	TGTGCCAGCAGGGGGGGGAGCGGGAAGTTAGGGGAGCAGTACTTC	CASRGGSGKLGEQYF
TRBD2	TRBJ2-1	NA	TRBV5-1	TGCGCCAGCAGCTTGGGGGGCGGGAGCTTTGTGGATGAGCAGTTCTTC	CASSLGGGSFVDEQFF
NA	TRBJ2-5	NA	TRBV19	TGTGCCAGTAGTCCCCAGGGATGGGGAGAGACCCAGTACTTC	CASSPQGWGETQYF
TRBD2	TRBJ2-2	NA	TRBV2	TGTGCCAGCAGTGACTTAGGACTAGCGGTTCCCGGGGAGCTGTTTTTT	CASSDLGLAVPGELFF
NA	TRBJ2-6	NA	TRBV11-3	TGTGCCAGCAGCTTATCGGGGTTATCTGGGGCCAACGTCCTGACTTTC	CASSLSGLSGANVLTF
NA	TRBJ1-5	NA	TRBV7-2	TGTGCCAGCAGCACTAGGACAGCCAATCAGCCCCAGCATTTT	CASSTRTANQPQHF